The 17 T cell receptor beta chains below come from one sample, sequenced in a study of CD8+CD57+ T cells in acquired aplastic anemia. The sequenced patients had an expansion of CD8+CD57+ cells seen by flow cytometry. The template for TCR beta VDJ and CDR3 sequence profiling was genomic DNA. TCRdb re-derived calls from the reads in MiXCR, one entry per CDR3 protein. The data contain 150,000 to 200,000 distinct CDR3 sequences, roughly 65% of them seen just once; the ten biggest clones take up 42%. Sequences were obtained from sorted CD4+, CD8+, or CD8+CD57+ T cells (not recorded which) from PBMCs. These receptors were collected from a human donor with aplastic anemia.

About this clonotype itself: One end of the junction does not line up with germline, which may come from a read error. This chain joins TRBV10-1 and TRBJ2-2, with D tentatively TRBD1 (6 bases). CDR1 and CDR2 from the germline V gene are WNHNN and SYGVQD (reference sequence). This CDR3 is 13 amino acids long. The CDR3 reads CASKRQENRELSF. CDR3 nucleotides: TGCGCCAGCAAAAGACAGGAGAACAGGGAGCTGTCTTTT.

This chain joins TRBV7-9 and TRBJ2-7; TRBD1 matches 8 bases. CDR3 length: 16 amino acids. Looked up from germline, CDR1 is SEHNR and CDR2 is FQNEAQ (reference sequence). V lost 5 bases and J lost 5; bases outside the gene matches: 14. The CDR3 sequence is CASSNSEDREQHEQYF. The CDR3 DNA sequence: TGTGCCAGCAGCAACTCGGAGGACAGGGAACAACACGAGCAGTACTTC.

This clonotype was seen repeatedly, ten times or more. CDR3 sequence reads: CASSSGQGVGYGYTF. CDR3 nucleotide sequence: TGTGCCAGCAGTTCTGGACAGGGGGTAGGCTATGGCTACACCTTC. This sequence joins TRBV25-1 and TRBJ1-2; 10 bases match TRBD1. With 5 bases clipped from V and 4 bases from J, the junction kept 7 bases outside the gene matches. CDR1 MGHDK and CDR2 SYGVNS come from the germline V gene. CDR3 length: 15 residues.

This clonotype came up once. V and J are TRBV5-6 and TRBJ1-2, with D possibly TRBD1 on 6 matching bases. The CDR3 loop spans 12 amino acids. Looked up from germline, CDR1 is SGHDT and CDR2 is YYEEEE. The V end was cut by 2 bases, the J end by 12 bases, with 14 bases between. This CDR3 is CASSFGTSGNTF. DNA of the CDR3: TGTGCCAGCAGCTTCGGGACATCTGGAAACACCTTC.

This clonotype was detected only once. The chain recombines TRBV19 with TRBJ1-5; a possible D gene is TRBD1 (5 bases). Germline V CDR1 and CDR2: LNHDA, SQIVND (reference sequence). This CDR3 is 12 amino acids long. The germline V and J ends were trimmed by 7 bases and 6 bases, with 10 bases remaining between them. In nucleotides, the CDR3 is TGTGCCAGTAACCAGGGTGCTCAGCCCCAGCATTTT. It encodes CASNQGAQPQHF.

This clonotype was detected ten times or more. The chain combines TRBV12-3 or TRBV12-4 with TRBJ1-2; D perhaps matches TRBD1 (5 bases). V gave up 3 bases and J gave up 7 bases, with 12 bases separating them. This CDR3 comprises 13 residues. As DNA, the CDR3 is TGTGCCAGCAGTTTTAGGCGGGACTCTGGCTACACCTTC. Residues: CASSFRRDSGYTF.

The chain has TRBV12-3 or TRBV12-4 and TRBJ2-4; maybe TRBD1 (6 bases). CDR3 length: 15 residues. The V gene lost 2 bases and the J gene lost 1 base, with 9 bases spanning the gap. The CDR3 loop reads CASSLSGEAKNIQYF. The CDR3 coding sequence is TGTGCCAGCAGTTTATCAGGGGAGGCCAAAAACATTCAGTACTTC.

The genes are TRBV2 and TRBJ1-6, with no clear D. The germline V gene encodes CDR1 SNHLY and CDR2 FYNNEI. The V end lost 10 bases, the J end lost 10 bases, and 17 bases lay between the germline ends. The CDR3 extends over 13 amino acids. CDR3 residues: CAKGNSQDSPLHF. CDR3 bases: TGTGCCAAAGGGAACTCTCAGGACTCACCCCTCCACTTT. Full variable domain (remainder filled in from reference TRBV2 and TRBJ1-6): EPEVTQTPSHQVTQMGQEVILRCVPISNHLYFYWYRQILGQKVEFLVSFYNNEISEKSEIFDDQFSVERPDGSNFTLKIRSTKLEDSAMYFCAKGNSQDSPLHFGNGTRLTVT.

The chain carries TRBV5-1 and TRBJ1-2, with D unclear. This CDR3 comprises 14 residues. V was trimmed by 2 bases and J by 1 base, leaving 9 bases between them. Germline values: CDR1 SGHRS, CDR2 YFSETQ. The CDR3 sequence: CASSLEPVNYGYTF. The DNA for the CDR3 is TGCGCCAGCAGCTTAGAGCCGGTTAACTATGGCTACACCTTC.

This clonotype was detected ten times or more. The gene calls are TRBV30 and TRBJ2-7; perhaps TRBD2 as D (5 bases). The ends were cut back, 2 bases at V and 2 bases at J, with 7 bases in the middle. The CDR3 has 12 amino acids. Germline lookup yields CDR1 GTSNPN and CDR2 SVGIG (reference sequence). The CDR3 sequence is CAWSPGAYEQYF. The CDR3 DNA reads TGTGCCTGGAGTCCCGGGGCCTACGAGCAGTACTTC.

The gene calls are TRBV19 and TRBJ2-7, with 12 positions matching TRBD1. This CDR3 region has 14 residues. Germline CDR1 reads LNHDA; CDR2 reads SQIVND (reference sequence). Trimming took 8 bases from V and 7 from J; bases not matched to a gene: 9. In DNA, the CDR3 is TGTGCCAGTGGAGGGACAGGGGGCTTGGAAGAGCAGTACTTC. This translates into CASGGTGGLEEQYF.

The chain couples TRBV24-1 to TRBJ2-3; a possible D gene is TRBD1 (6 bases). Germline V gene lookup returns CDR1 KGHDR and CDR2 SFDVKD. The CDR3 runs 12 residues. V lost 8 bases, J lost 2 bases, and 7 bases lay in between. CDR3 in amino acids: CATTGATDTQYF. In nucleotides, the CDR3 is TGTGCCACCACAGGGGCCACAGATACGCAGTATTTT.

This clonotype appeared a few times. The V call is TRBV24-1, the J call TRBJ2-7, with a tentative D call TRBD2 (5 bases). This CDR3 region has 18 residues. V was pared by 4 bases and J by 8 bases, with 29 bases between. CDR1 KGHDR and CDR2 SFDVKD come from the germline V gene. The CDR3 DNA reads as TGTGCCACCAGTGACCCCTCGGATATCACTCTGCCGACTACGAAGCAGTACTTC. It specifies CATSDPSDITLPTTKQYF.

This chain links TRBV29-1 with TRBJ2-3; 10 bases align to TRBD1. Germline V lookup: CDR1 SQVTM, CDR2 ANQGSEA. Unmatched junction bases numbered 9, after V lost 3 bases and J lost 6 bases. CDR3 size: 15 residues. CDR3 region: CSVEGTGVGWDTQYF. CDR3 in DNA: TGCAGCGTTGAGGGGACAGGGGTTGGGTGGGATACGCAGTATTTT.

The chain recombines TRBV25-1 with TRBJ2-7; tentative D call: TRBD1 (6 bases). Germline loops: CDR1 MGHDK, CDR2 SYGVNS. The CDR3 length is 14 residues. The V end was cut by 4 bases, the J end by 3 bases, with 13 bases between. CDR3 in DNA: TGTGCCAGCAGTGCGACAGGTAGTGTCTACGAGCAGTACTTC. Residues: CASSATGSVYEQYF.

This clonotype was seen repeatedly, ten times or more. The genes are TRBV19 and TRBJ1-2, with D perhaps TRBD1 (5 bases). The V end was cut by 3 bases, the J end by 3 bases, with 11 bases between. Germline-derived CDR1 and CDR2 are LNHDA and SQIVND (reference sequence). The CDR3 spans 14 residues. The CDR3 spells CASSIRGSYYGYTF. The CDR3 DNA is TGTGCCAGTAGTATCCGGGGCAGTTACTATGGCTACACCTTC.

V and J are TRBV15 and TRBJ2-2; 10 nucleotides agree with TRBD1. With V trimmed by 9 bases and J by 3 bases, 7 bases remained unmatched. The germline V gene has CDR1 LNHNV and CDR2 YYDKDF (reference sequence). The CDR3 has 15 residues. This CDR3 reads CATRTGTGDTGELFF. As DNA, the CDR3 is TGTGCCACAAGAACCGGGACAGGGGACACCGGGGAGCTGTTTTTT. Full variable domain (remainder filled in from reference TRBV15 and TRBJ2-2): DAMVIQNPRYQVTQFGKPVTLSCSQTLNHNVMYWYQQKSSQAPKLLFHYYDKDFNNEADTPDNFQSRRPNTSFCFLDIRSPGLGDTAMYLCATRTGTGDTGELFFGEGSRLTVL.